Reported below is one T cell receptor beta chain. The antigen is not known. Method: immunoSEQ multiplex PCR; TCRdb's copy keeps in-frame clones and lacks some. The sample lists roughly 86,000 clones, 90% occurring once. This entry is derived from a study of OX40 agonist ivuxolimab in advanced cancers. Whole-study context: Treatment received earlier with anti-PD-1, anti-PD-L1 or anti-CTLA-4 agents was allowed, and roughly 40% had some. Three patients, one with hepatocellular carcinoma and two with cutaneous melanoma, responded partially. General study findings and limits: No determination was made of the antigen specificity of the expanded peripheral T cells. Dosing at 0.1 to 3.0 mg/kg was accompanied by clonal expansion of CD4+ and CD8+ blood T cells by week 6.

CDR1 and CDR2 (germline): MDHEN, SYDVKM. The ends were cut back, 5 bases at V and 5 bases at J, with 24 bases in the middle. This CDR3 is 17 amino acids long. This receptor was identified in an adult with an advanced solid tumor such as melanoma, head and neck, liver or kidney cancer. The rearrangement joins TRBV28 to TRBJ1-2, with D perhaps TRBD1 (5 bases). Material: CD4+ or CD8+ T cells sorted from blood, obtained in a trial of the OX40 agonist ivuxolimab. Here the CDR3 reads CASSPRDPGVGRYGYTF. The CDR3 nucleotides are TGTGCCAGCAGTCCCCGGGACCCGGGGGTTGGACGTTATGGCTACACCTTC.